This TCR beta chain was sequenced in a study of T cell repertoires in cytomegalovirus infection. The wider study: Carrying CMV and the relevant HLA type showed in public TCR beta signatures.

The germline V gene encodes CDR1 MNHNS and CDR2 SASEGT. Trimming took 2 bases from V and 6 from J; bases not matched to a gene: 5. The CDR3 contains 15 residues. Points on this clonotype: The antigen remains undetermined.

Using its own MiXCR run on the reads, TCRdb lists one record per CDR3 protein. The sample shows hundreds of thousands of distinct CDR3 sequences, 29% of them seen only once. The sequenced sample was cultured PBMCs, obtained from culture after CMV antigen stimulation. This clonotype originated in a human donor in good health (CMV status not recorded). Some clones in this sample may be carry-over from other donors' samples. The genes are TRBV6-1 and TRBJ2-7, with 12 bases aligning to TRBD1. Written as DNA, the CDR3 is TGTGCCAGCAGTGAAAAGGGACAGGGGGCCGGCGAGCAGTACTTC. As protein: CASSEKGQGAGEQYF.